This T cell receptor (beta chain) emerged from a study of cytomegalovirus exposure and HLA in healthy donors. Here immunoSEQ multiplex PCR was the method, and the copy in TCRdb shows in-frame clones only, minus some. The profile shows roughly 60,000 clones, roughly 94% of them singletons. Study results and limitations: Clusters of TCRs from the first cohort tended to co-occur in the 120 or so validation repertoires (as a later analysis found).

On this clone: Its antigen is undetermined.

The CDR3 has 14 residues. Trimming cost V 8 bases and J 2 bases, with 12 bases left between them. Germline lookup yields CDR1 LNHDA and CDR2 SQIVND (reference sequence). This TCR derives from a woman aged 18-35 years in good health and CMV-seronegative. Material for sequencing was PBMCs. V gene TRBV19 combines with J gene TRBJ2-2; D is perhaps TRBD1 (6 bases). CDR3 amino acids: CASHRDTNTGELFF. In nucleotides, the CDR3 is TGTGCCAGTCATAGGGACACCAACACCGGGGAGCTGTTTTTT. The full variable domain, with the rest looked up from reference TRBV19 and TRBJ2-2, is DGGITQSPKYLFRKEGQNVTLSCEQNLNHDAMYWYRQDPGQGLRLIYYSQIVNDFQKGDIAEGYSVSREKKESFPLTVTSAQKNPTAFYLCASHRDTNTGELFFGEGSRLTVL.